These T cell receptor beta chains were read from a single sample in a study of shared clonotypes between healthy human individuals. Clones were read by immunoSEQ multiplex PCR, and TCRdb kept only the in-frame ones, dropping some. Of hundreds of thousands of clones listed, roughly 78% are singletons. The specimen sequenced was memory CD4+ T cells sorted from blood. The receptors shown here come from a woman aged 25-40 years in good health. Each CDR3 is given with its conserved first and last residue. A D gene is named only where the DNA matches it firmly. Not all rows give a size; the values are once, few, many and, for expanded clones, a class.

TRBJ1-2 | TRBD1 | TRBV28 | few | TGTGCCAGCAGGGGGACAGGTTCTAACTATGGCTACACCTTC | CASRGTGSNYGYTF
TRBJ1-1 | NA | TRBV19 | NA | TGTGCCAGTAGTATTCCGGACACTGAAGCTTTCTTT | CASSIPDTEAFF
TRBJ2-5 | NA | TRBV28 | NA | TGTGCCAGCAGCCCCAGGGGGGGGTTGGAGACCCAGTACTTC | CASSPRGGLETQYF
TRBJ1-4 | NA | TRBV10-3 | NA | TGTGCCATCAGTGCGGGTTCTACTAATGAAAAACTGTTTTTT | CAISAGSTNEKLFF
TRBJ2-7 | TRBD2 | TRBV5-1 | NA | TGCGCCAGCAGCTGGGGACTAGCGGGGACTCCCTACGAGCAGTACTTC | CASSWGLAGTPYEQYF
TRBJ2-7 | TRBD1 | TRBV5-1 | NA | TGCGCCAGCAGGTCCCGGGACAGTACCTACGAGCAGTACTTC | CASRSRDSTYEQYF
TRBJ2-3 | NA | TRBV7-9 | few | TGTGCCAGCACAACGCAGTATTTT | CASTTQYF
TRBJ2-2 | NA | TRBV5-4 | NA | TGTGCCAGCACCGCTTTTTTAGGGGCGCAAGGAGCCGGGGAGCTGTTTTTT | CASTAFLGAQGAGELFF
TRBJ2-1 | TRBD2 | TRBV2 | many | TGTGCCAGCAGGAGACTAGCGGGGAGGTCCGTTGAGCAGTTCTTC | CASRRLAGRSVEQFF
TRBJ1-1 | NA | TRBV28 | NA | TGTGCCAGCCTGAGGTACACTGAAGCTTTCTTT | CASLRYTEAFF
TRBJ1-2 | NA | TRBV18 | NA | TGTGCCAGCTCCCCGGTCCAGCTCGGCGGCTACACCTTC | CASSPVQLGGYTF
TRBJ2-7 | TRBD2 | TRBV6-5 | NA | TGTGCCAGCCAGACTAGCGGGAGAAATTACGAGCAGTACTTC | CASQTSGRNYEQYF
TRBJ2-3 | NA | TRBV7-6 | NA | TGTGCCATTACCTGGGGAGATACGCAGTATTTT | CAITWGDTQYF
TRBJ2-7 | NA | TRBV7-2 | NA | TGTGCCAGCAGCAAAGAGGTTTCGGCCTACGAGCAGTACTTC | CASSKEVSAYEQYF
TRBJ1-3 | NA | TRBV7-9 | NA | TGTGCCAGCAGCCTGACGGCGGCTGGAAACACCATATATTTT | CASSLTAAGNTIYF
TRBJ1-3 | NA | TRBV18 | NA | TGTGCCAGCTCACCACCGAATTCTGGAAACACCATATATTTT | CASSPPNSGNTIYF